This T cell receptor beta chain was profiled in a study of T cells after yellow fever vaccination. MiXCR, run by TCRdb on the 5' RACE reads, gives a single entry per CDR3 protein. The table records under 150,000 distinct CDR3 sequences, 7.7% of them present only once. Overall study findings and caveats: After the booster, 96% of CD4 and around nine tenths of CD8 primary-response clones were re-detected.

The germline V gene has CDR1 MGHRA and CDR2 YSYEKL. The CDR3 contains 16 residues. The V and J ends lost 1 base and 5 bases respectively, with 15 bases between them. This clonotype was counted many times. Its antigen is unidentified. The chain has TRBV4-1 and TRBJ2-1, with D maybe TRBD1 (5 bases). The receptor comes from a man between 25 and 39 years old who received the YFV17D yellow fever vaccine. The starting material was CD4+ T cells sorted from PBMCs, obtained 5 days after the yellow fever booster vaccination. The CDR3 sequence is CASSQVGAQTHNEQFF. CDR3 DNA sequence: TGCGCCAGCAGCCAAGTTGGGGCACAGACTCACAATGAGCAGTTCTTC.